These 18 T cell receptor beta chains came from one sample sequenced in a study of naive and memory T cell subsets. An equimolar mix of two oligonucleotides served as the beta constant-region primer for TRBC1 and TRBC2. The ligated cDNA underwent four PCR rounds using SP2 and nested alpha and beta constant-region primers. MiXCR was run by TCRdb on the UMI-ligation and nested PCR reads, yielding one entry per CDR3 protein. This table has 95,000 to 150,000 distinct CDR3 sequences, around 35% appearing once. Sequenced material: central memory CD4+ T cells from blood. These TCRs come from a human donor in good health.

This chain links TRBV10-3 with TRBJ2-3; 8 positions match TRBD2. CDR1 is ENHRY, CDR2 SYGVKD, per germline. Trimming took 7 bases from V and 2 from J; bases not matched to a gene: 2. There are 13 residues in the CDR3. In DNA, the CDR3 is TGTGCCATCAAGACTAGCGACACAGATACGCAGTATTTT. This gives the protein CAIKTSDTDTQYF.

In this sample, this clonotype turned up a few times. The chain carries TRBV7-9 and TRBJ2-2, with D perhaps given as TRBD1 or TRBD2 (5 bases each). The CDR3 runs 15 residues. Germline V gene lookup returns CDR1 SEHNR and CDR2 FQNEAQ (reference sequence). The ends were cut back, 3 bases at V and 9 bases at J, with 17 bases in the middle. In DNA, the CDR3 is TGTGCCAGCAGCTTGATCGGGGCTGAGGTCCGGGAGCTGTTTTTT. Translated: CASSLIGAEVRELFF.

This clonotype was seen only a few times. The rearrangement links TRBV7-2 to TRBJ2-7; maybe TRBD2 (5 bases). Per the germline V gene, CDR1 is SGHTA and CDR2 is FQGNSA. Trimming pared 5 bases from V and 7 bases from J, leaving 12 bases between. The CDR3 spans 12 residues. CDR3 region: CASSLQRREQYF. The CDR3 DNA sequence: TGTGCCAGCAGCCTACAGAGGAGGGAGCAGTACTTC.

This clonotype was detected ten times or more. The rearrangement links TRBV6-4 to TRBJ1-1; weak D call: TRBD1 (5 bases). The germline CDR1 and CDR2 sequences are MRHNA and SNTAGT. V was clipped by 3 bases and J by 1 base, with 9 bases between them. The CDR3 is made up of 14 amino acids. CDR3 coding DNA: TGTGCCAGCAGTGATACCGACAGGAACACTGAAGCTTTCTTT. Translation: CASSDTDRNTEAFF.

The chain is built from TRBV6-2 or TRBV6-3 and TRBJ1-1; D possibly corresponds to TRBD1 (6 bases). The CDR3 is 13 residues long. Trimming shortened V by 8 bases and J by 8 bases, and 18 bases separated the two germline ends. CDR1 and CDR2 from the germline V gene are MNHEY and SVGEGT. CDR3 amino acids: CASSRNTGIEAFF. The CDR3 bases are TGTGCCAGCTCACGGAATACAGGGATAGAAGCTTTCTTT.

This clonotype turned up a few times. The chain is built from TRBV20-1 and TRBJ2-5, with D possibly matching TRBD2 (7 bases). V lost 0 bases and J lost 0, with 14 bases in between. Looked up from germline, CDR1 is DFQATT and CDR2 is SNEGSKA (reference sequence). This CDR3 has 16 residues. The DNA for the CDR3 is TGCAGTGCTAGAGAGGATTGGGGGGGGCACCAAGAGACCCAGTACTTC. Translating it yields CSAREDWGGHQETQYF.

This rearrangement joins TRBV7-2 to TRBJ2-1; D not certain. V gave up 5 bases and J gave up 9 bases, with 11 bases separating them. CDR3 length equals 12 residues. The germline V gene has CDR1 SGHTA and CDR2 FQGNSA. Written as DNA, the CDR3 is TGTGCCAGCAGCCACGCCCCCGGTGAGCAGTTCTTC. Amino acids: CASSHAPGEQFF.

This chain uses TRBV9 with TRBJ2-2; maybe TRBD1 (6 bases). V lost 3 bases, J lost 9 bases, and 12 bases lay in between. This CDR3 comprises 13 residues. Germline V CDR1 and CDR2: SGDLS, YYNGEE. The CDR3 nucleotides are TGTGCCAGCAGCGAAGCGCAGGGGCGGGAGCTGTTTTTT. Residues: CASSEAQGRELFF.

This clonotype was observed a few times. The chain combines TRBV20-1 with TRBJ2-5, with 8 nucleotides matching TRBD1. V dropped 6 bases and J dropped 2; count of bases not matched to a gene: 11. Germline CDR1 reads DFQATT; CDR2 reads SNEGSKA (reference sequence). The length of the CDR3 is 15 residues. The CDR3 spells CSAQRGDRGQETQYF. CDR3 coding DNA: TGCAGTGCCCAGAGGGGTGACAGGGGACAAGAGACCCAGTACTTC.

This clonotype showed up just once. DNA of the CDR3: TGTGCCAGCTCGCCGTCCGGGACAGGGTACCAAGAGACCCAGTACTTC. This translates into CASSPSGTGYQETQYF. The rearrangement links TRBV18 to TRBJ2-5, with 9 nucleotides matching TRBD1. This CDR3 is 16 amino acids long. V lost 6 bases, J lost 0 bases, and 8 bases stayed unmatched. Germline CDR1 KGHSH, CDR2 LQKENI.

The CDR3 bases are TGTGCCAGCAGCCGCGGAGGTACGCAGTATTTT. The encoded protein is CASSRGGTQYF. This chain joins TRBV3-1 and TRBJ2-3, with a weak D call TRBD2 (5 bases). Looked up from germline, CDR1 is LGHDT and CDR2 is YNNKEL (reference sequence). Trimming cost V 4 bases and J 8 bases, with 7 bases left between them. The CDR3 length is 11 residues.

The sample holds many counts of this clonotype. This rearrangement joins TRBV6-5 to TRBJ2-6, with a possible D match to TRBD1 (6 bases). Germline V gene sequence: CDR1 MNHEY, CDR2 SVGAGI. The V and J ends lost 2 bases and 3 bases respectively, with 11 bases between them. The CDR3 extends over 16 amino acids. The CDR3 here is CASSYRTGSGANVLTF. In nucleotides, the CDR3 is TGTGCCAGCAGTTACCGTACAGGGAGTGGGGCCAACGTCCTGACTTTC.

V gene TRBV10-2 combines with J gene TRBJ2-7, with a weak D call TRBD1 (5 bases). CDR3 size: 19 residues. V shed 3 bases and J shed 0 bases, with 24 bases lying between them. The V gene's germline CDR1 is WSHSY and CDR2 SAAADI. CDR3 bases: TGCGCCAGCAGTGAAGGGAACCCAGGGCCCTGGGGCTCCTCCTACGAGCAGTACTTC. It encodes CASSEGNPGPWGSSYEQYF.

The V and J genes are TRBV20-1 and TRBJ1-6; D call uncertain. The V and J ends lost 2 bases and 7 bases respectively, with 12 bases between them. There are 14 residues in the CDR3. CDR1 is DFQATT and CDR2 is SNEGSKA in the germline V gene (reference sequence). CDR3 sequence reads: CSARLIVANSPLHF. The CDR3 DNA is TGCAGTGCTAGACTGATAGTTGCGAATTCACCCCTCCACTTT.

The chain couples TRBV10-3 to TRBJ2-7; TRBD1 is a possible D gene (6 bases). Germline V CDR1 and CDR2: ENHRY, SYGVKD. CDR3 size: 15 residues. V gave up 3 bases and J gave up 5 bases, with 17 bases separating them. This CDR3 is CAISDRGKSRDEQYF. In DNA form, the CDR3 reads TGTGCCATCAGTGACAGGGGAAAATCACGGGACGAGCAGTACTTC.

The chain is built from TRBV15 and TRBJ1-2; no clear D. The V gene lost 3 bases and the J gene lost 8 bases, with 13 bases spanning the gap. CDR1 and CDR2 (germline): LNHNV, YYDKDF (reference sequence). This CDR3 has 13 residues. The CDR3 DNA follows: TGTGCCACCAGCAGGGAGGACGCCACGGGCTACACCTTC. This gives the protein CATSREDATGYTF. Full variable domain (remainder filled in from reference TRBV15 and TRBJ1-2): DAMVIQNPRYQVTQFGKPVTLSCSQTLNHNVMYWYQQKSSQAPKLLFHYYDKDFNNEADTPDNFQSRRPNTSFCFLDIRSPGLGDTAMYLCATSREDATGYTFGSGTRLTVV.

The V gene is TRBV21-1, the J gene TRBJ2-7; the tabulated D call, TRBD1, remains unverified against the DNA. TRBV21-1 has pseudogene status. The CDR3 totals 15 residues. CDR3 amino acids: CASSKAAGEGNEQYF. CDR3 nucleotides: TGTGCCAGCAGCAAAGCAGCGGGAGAGGGGAACGAGCAGTACTTC.

V gene TRBV28 combines with J gene TRBJ2-7; TRBD2 is a possible D gene (7 bases). V lost 3 bases and J 1 base, leaving 13 bases between the germline ends. This CDR3 is built from 15 residues. Germline-derived CDR1 and CDR2 are MDHEN and SYDVKM. CDR3: CASSFGGPKSYEQYF. The CDR3, as DNA: TGTGCCAGCAGTTTCGGGGGGCCCAAATCCTACGAGCAGTACTTC.